A selection of T cell receptor beta chains follows, all from one sample in a study of alternative splicing in chronic myeloid leukemia remission. TCRdb reanalyzed the bulk RNA-seq reads, giving one entry per CDR3 protein sequence and no DNA. This sample contains roughly 47 distinct CDR3 sequences. This sample comprised PBMCs or total blood leukocytes (not recorded which), obtained at diagnosis. All receptors derive from an adult with chronic myeloid leukemia. The CDR3 runs from the conserved cysteine through the conserved F or W. A row's size may be missing; if present it is once, few, many or a size class.

CDR3 protein,V gene,clone size,J gene
CASSRDRVGQPQHF,TRBV11-2,.,TRBJ1-5
CASSLTGANTEAFF,TRBV7-2,.,TRBJ1-1
CASSQDGTGGIWGYTF,TRBV4-2,.,TRBJ1-2
CASSYSTGTKNIQYF,TRBV6-2/TRBV6-3,.,TRBJ2-4
CSALRGPYEQYF,TRBV20-1,.,TRBJ2-7
CASSPGQRQPQHF,TRBV12-3/TRBV12-4,.,TRBJ1-5
CASSPGTGSYEQYF,TRBV7-9,once,TRBJ2-7
CASSGGRVGTEAFF,TRBV2,.,TRBJ1-1
CASSLVGGESYEQYF,TRBV28,.,TRBJ2-7
CSVEDPGGYNEQFF,TRBV29-1,.,TRBJ2-1
CASSLRLAGLQETQYF,TRBV7-2,.,TRBJ2-5
CAWIGQGKTEAFF,TRBV30,.,TRBJ1-1
CASSTSGAGSIYGYTF,TRBV27,.,TRBJ1-2
CASSTGDNHSNQPQHF,TRBV6-2/TRBV6-3,.,TRBJ1-5
CASSLSGPRSEKLFF,TRBV28,.,TRBJ1-4
CASSLDAGVVVETQYF,TRBV5-1,once,TRBJ2-5
CASSRNSLQFLNTEAFF,TRBV4-1,few,TRBJ1-1
CASSLGGTGTRDKQYF,TRBV5-4,.,TRBJ2-7
CASSLKGFGELFF,TRBV12-3/TRBV12-4,.,TRBJ2-2
CASTPRGLAGNEQFF,TRBV9,.,TRBJ2-1
CASSRSDSSDTEAFF,TRBV19,.,TRBJ1-1
CASSLFRVATRGNEQYF,TRBV5-1,.,TRBJ2-7